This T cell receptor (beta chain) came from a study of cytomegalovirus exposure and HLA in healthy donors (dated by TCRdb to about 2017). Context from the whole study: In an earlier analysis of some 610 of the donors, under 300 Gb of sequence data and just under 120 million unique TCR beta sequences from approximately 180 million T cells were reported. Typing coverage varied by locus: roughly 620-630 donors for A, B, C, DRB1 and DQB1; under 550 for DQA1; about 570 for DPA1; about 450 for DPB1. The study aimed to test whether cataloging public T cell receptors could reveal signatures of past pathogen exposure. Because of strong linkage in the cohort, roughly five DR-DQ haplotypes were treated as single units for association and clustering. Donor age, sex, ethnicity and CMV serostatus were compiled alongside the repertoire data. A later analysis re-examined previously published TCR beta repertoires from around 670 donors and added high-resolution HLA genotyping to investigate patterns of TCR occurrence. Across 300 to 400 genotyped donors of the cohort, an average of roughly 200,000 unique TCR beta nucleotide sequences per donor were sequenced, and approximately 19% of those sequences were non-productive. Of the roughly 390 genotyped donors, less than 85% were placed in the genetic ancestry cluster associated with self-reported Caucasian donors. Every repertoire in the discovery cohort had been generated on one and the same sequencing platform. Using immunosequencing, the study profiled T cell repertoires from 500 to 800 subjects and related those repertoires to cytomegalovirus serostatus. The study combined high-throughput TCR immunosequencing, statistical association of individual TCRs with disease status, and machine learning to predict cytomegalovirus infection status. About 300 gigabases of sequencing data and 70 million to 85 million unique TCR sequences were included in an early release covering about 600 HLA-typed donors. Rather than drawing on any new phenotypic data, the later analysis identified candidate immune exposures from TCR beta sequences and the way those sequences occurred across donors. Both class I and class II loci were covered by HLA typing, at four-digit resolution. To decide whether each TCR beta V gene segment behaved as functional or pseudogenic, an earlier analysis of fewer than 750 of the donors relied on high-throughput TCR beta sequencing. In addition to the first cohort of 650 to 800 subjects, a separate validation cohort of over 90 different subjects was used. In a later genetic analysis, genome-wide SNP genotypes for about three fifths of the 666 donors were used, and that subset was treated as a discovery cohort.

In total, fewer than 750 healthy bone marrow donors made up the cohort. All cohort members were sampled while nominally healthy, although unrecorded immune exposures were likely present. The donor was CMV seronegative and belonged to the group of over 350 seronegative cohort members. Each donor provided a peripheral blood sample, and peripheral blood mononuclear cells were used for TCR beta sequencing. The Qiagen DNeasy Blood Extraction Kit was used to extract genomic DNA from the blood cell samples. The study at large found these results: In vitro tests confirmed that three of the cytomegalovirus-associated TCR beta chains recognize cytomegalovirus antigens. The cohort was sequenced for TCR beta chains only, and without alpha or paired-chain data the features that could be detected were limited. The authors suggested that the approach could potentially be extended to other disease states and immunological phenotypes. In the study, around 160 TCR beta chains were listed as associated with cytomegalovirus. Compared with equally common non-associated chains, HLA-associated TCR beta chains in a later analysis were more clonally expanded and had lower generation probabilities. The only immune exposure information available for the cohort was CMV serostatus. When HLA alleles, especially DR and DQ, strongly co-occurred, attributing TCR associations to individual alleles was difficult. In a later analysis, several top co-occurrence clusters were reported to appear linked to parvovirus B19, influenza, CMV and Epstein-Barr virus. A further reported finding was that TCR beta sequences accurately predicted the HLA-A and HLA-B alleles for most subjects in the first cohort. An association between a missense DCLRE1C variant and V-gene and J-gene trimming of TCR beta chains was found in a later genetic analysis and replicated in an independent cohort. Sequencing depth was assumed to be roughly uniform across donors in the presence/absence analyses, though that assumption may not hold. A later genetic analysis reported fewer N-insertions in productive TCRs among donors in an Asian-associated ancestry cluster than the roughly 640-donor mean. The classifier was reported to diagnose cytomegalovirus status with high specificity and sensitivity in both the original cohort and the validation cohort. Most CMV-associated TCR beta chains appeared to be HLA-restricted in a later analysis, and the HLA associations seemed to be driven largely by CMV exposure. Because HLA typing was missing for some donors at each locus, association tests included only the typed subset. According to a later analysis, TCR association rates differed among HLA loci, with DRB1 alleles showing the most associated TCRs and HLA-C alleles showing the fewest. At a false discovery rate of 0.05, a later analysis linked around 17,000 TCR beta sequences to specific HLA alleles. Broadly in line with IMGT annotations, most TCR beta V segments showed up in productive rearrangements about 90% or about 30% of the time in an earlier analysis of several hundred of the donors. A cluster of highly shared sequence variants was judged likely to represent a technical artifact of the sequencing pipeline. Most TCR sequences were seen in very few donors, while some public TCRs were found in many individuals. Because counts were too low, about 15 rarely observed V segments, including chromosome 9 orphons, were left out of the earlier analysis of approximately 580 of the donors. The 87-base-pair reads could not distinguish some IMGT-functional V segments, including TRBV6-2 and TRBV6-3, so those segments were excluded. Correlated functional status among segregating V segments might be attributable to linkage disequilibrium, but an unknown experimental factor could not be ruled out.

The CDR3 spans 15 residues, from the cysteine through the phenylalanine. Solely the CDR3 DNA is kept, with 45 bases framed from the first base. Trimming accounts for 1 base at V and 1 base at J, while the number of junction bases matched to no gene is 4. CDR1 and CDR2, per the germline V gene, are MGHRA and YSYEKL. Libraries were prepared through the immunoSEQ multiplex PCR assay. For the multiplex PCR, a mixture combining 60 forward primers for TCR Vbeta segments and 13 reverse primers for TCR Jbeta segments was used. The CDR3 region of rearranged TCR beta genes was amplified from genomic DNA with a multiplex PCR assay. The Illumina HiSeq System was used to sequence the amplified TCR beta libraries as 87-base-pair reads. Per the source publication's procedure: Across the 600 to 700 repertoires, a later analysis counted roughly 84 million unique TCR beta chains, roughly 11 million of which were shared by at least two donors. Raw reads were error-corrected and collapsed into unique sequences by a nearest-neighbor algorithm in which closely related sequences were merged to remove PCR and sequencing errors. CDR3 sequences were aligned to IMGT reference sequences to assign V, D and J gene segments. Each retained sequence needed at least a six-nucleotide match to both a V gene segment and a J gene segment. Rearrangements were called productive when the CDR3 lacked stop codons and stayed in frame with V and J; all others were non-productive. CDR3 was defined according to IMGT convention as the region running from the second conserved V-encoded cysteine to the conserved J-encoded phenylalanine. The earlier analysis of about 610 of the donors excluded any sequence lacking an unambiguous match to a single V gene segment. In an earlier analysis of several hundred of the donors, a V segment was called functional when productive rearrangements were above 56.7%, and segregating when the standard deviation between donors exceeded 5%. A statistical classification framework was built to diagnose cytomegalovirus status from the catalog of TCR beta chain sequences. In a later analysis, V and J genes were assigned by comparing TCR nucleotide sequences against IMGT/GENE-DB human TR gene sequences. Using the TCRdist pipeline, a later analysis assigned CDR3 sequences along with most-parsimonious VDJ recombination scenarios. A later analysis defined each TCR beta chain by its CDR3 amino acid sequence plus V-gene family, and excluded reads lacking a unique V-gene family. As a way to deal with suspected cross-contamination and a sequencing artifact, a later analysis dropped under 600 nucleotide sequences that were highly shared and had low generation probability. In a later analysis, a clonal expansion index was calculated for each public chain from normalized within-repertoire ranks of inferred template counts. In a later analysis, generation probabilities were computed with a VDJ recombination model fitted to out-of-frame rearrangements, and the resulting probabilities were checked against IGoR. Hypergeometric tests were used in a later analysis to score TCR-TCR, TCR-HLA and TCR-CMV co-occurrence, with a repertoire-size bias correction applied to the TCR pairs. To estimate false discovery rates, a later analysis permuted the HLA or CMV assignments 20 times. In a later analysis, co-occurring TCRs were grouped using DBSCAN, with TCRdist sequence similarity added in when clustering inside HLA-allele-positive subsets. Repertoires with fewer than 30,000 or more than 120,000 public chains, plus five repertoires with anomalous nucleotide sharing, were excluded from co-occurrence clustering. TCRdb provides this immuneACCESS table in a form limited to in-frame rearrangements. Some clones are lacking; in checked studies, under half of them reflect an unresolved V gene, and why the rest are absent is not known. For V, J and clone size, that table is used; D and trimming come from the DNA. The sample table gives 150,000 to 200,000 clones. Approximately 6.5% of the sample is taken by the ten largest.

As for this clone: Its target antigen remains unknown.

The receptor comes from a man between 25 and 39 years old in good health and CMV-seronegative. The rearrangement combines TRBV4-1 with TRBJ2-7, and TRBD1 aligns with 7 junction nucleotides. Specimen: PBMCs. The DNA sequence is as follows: TGCGCCAGCAGCCAAGGGGCAGGGGGTTCCTACGAGCAGTACTTC. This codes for CASSQGAGGSYEQYF.